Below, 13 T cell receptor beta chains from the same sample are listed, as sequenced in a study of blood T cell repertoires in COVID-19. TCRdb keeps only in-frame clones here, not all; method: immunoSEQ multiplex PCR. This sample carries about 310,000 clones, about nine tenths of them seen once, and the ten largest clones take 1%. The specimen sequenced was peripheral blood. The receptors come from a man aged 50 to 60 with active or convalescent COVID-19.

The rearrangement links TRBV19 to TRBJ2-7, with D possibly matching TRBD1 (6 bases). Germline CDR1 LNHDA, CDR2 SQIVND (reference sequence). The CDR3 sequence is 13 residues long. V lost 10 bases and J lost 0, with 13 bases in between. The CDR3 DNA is TGTGCCACCTCAGGACAGTTCTCCTACGAGCAGTACTTC. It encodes CATSGQFSYEQYF.

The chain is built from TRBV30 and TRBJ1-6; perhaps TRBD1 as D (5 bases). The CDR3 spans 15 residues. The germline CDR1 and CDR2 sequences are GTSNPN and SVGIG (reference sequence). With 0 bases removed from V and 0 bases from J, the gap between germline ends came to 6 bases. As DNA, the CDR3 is TGTGCCTGGAGTGTGGGACTCTCCTATAATTCACCCCTCCACTTT. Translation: CAWSVGLSYNSPLHF.

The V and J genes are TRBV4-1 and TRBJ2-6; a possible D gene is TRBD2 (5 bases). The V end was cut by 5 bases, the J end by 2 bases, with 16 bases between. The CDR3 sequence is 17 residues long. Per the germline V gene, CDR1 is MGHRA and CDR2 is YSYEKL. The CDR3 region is CASSSERGSTGANVLTF. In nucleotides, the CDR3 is TGCGCCAGCAGCTCTGAGAGAGGGTCTACTGGGGCCAACGTCCTGACTTTC.

The CDR3 nucleotides read TGTGCCAGCAGAAGACCTAGCGGGAGTAATCCCTACGAGCAGTACTTC. This codes for CASRRPSGSNPYEQYF. The chain has TRBV2 and TRBJ2-7; 10 bases align to TRBD2. The ends lost 6 bases at V and 2 bases at J; junction bases unmatched: 10. Germline values: CDR1 SNHLY, CDR2 FYNNEI. CDR3 length equals 16 residues.

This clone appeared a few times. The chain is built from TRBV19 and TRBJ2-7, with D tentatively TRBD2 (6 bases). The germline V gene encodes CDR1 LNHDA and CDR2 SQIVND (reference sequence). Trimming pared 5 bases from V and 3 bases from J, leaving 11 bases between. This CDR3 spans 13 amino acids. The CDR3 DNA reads TGTGCCAGTAGTTACGGCGGGAACTACGAGCAGTACTTC. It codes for CASSYGGNYEQYF.

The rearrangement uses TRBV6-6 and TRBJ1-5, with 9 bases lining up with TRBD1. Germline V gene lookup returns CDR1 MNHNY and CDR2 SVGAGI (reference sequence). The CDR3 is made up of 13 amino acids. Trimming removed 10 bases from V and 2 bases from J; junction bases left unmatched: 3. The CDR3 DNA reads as TGTGCCACCCGGACAGGGGGCAATCAGCCCCAGCATTTT. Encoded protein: CATRTGGNQPQHF.

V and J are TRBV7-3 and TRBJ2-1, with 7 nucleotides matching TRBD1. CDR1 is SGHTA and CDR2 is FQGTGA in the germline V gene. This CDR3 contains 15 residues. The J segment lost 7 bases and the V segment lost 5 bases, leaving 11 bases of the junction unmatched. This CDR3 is CASSPNGQAINEQFF. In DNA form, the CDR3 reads TGTGCCAGCAGCCCTAACGGACAGGCAATTAATGAGCAGTTCTTC.

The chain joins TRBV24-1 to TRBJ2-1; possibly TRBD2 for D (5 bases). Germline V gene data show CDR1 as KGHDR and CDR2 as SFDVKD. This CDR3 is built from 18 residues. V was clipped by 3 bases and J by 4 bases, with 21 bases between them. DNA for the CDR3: TGTGCCACCAGTGATGTGGGCGGCGGTAGAGGGCTATACAATGAGCAGTTCTTC. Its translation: CATSDVGGGRGLYNEQFF.

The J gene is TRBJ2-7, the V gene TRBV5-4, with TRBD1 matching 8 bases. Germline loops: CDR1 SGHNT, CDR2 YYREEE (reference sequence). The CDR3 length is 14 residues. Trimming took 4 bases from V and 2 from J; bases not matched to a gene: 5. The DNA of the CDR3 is TGTGCCAGCAGCACCACAGGGGGGACCTACGAGCAGTACTTC. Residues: CASSTTGGTYEQYF.

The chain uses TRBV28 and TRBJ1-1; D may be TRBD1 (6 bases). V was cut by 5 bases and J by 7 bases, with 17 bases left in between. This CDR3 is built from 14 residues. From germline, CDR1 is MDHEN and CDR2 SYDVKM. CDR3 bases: TGTGCCAGCAGTATTCAGCGGGGGCGCTTTGAAGCTTTCTTT. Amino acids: CASSIQRGRFEAFF.

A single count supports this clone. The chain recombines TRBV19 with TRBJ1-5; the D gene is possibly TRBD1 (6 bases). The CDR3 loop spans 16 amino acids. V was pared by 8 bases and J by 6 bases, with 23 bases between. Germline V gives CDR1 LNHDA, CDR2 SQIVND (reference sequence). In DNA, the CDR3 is TGTGCCAGTGCAATGGGGGCTTCGGGGTCTGCTCAGCCCCAGCATTTT. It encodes CASAMGASGSAQPQHF. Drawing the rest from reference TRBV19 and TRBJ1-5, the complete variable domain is DGGITQSPKYLFRKEGQNVTLSCEQNLNHDAMYWYRQDPGQGLRLIYYSQIVNDFQKGDIAEGYSVSREKKESFPLTVTSAQKNPTAFYLCASAMGASGSAQPQHFGDGTRLSIL.

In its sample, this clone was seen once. The CDR3 is CASSSYGGSENTEAFF. CDR3 in DNA: TGTGCCAGCAGCTCCTACGGGGGGTCGGAGAACACTGAAGCTTTCTTT. The chain links TRBV5-5 to TRBJ1-1; TRBD1 might be the D (5 bases). V was trimmed by 3 bases and J by 1 base, leaving 16 bases between them. Germline assignment: CDR1 SGHKS and CDR2 YYEKEE (reference sequence). The CDR3 loop spans 16 amino acids.

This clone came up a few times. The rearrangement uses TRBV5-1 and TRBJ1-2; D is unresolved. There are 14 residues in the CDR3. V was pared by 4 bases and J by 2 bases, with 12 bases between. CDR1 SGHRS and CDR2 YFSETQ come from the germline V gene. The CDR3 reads CASSQGRENYGYTF. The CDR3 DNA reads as TGCGCCAGCAGCCAAGGACGGGAGAACTATGGCTACACCTTC.